This T cell receptor (beta chain) was sequenced for a study of cytomegalovirus exposure and HLA in healthy donors. This clone was seen a few times. Its antigen is as yet unknown. Primers included in the PCR were 60 Vbeta and 13 Jbeta primers. TCRdb keeps only in-frame clones here, not all; method: immunoSEQ multiplex PCR. Here the sample spans 80,000 to 90,000 clones, about four fifths being singletons. Study-wide results and caveats: Immune exposure information comprised only CMV serostatus.

CDR3 length: 14 amino acids. V shed 8 bases, J shed 6 bases, and the junction held 9 bases outside the gene matches. Germline-derived CDR1 and CDR2 are WNHNN and SYGVQD (reference sequence). The chain links TRBV10-1 to TRBJ2-1, with TRBD2 identical over 8 bases. The specimen sequenced was PBMCs. This clonotype was sampled from a woman aged 30 to 39 in good health and CMV-seronegative. The CDR3 DNA reads TGCGCCAGCCGCCCCGGGAGGGAGTCCAATGAGCAGTTCTTC. Its translation is CASRPGRESNEQFF.